The T cell receptor beta chain under discussion was sequenced for a study of blood T cell repertoires in COVID-19. Sequenced by immunoSEQ multiplex PCR; TCRdb stores in-frame clones only, minus some. The sample lists roughly 70,000 clones, around 79% occurring once. From germline, CDR1 is GTSNPN and CDR2 SVGIG (reference sequence). The germline V and J ends were trimmed by 2 bases and 7 bases, with 8 bases remaining between them. The CDR3 runs 11 residues. This receptor was obtained from a woman in her sixties or seventies with acute or convalescent COVID-19. Sequenced material: peripheral blood. This chain joins TRBV30 and TRBJ1-1, with D perhaps TRBD1 (5 bases). Here the CDR3 reads CAWSPTGEAFF. In DNA form, the CDR3 reads TGTGCCTGGAGTCCTACAGGTGAAGCTTTCTTT.